One sample yielded the 21 T cell receptor beta chains listed below, sequenced in a study of OX40 agonist ivuxolimab in advanced cancers. Assay used: immunoSEQ multiplex PCR; TCRdb lists only in-frame clones, some missing. The repertoire holds roughly 34,000 clones, with around 90% as singletons. This sample comprised CD4+ or CD8+ T cells sorted from blood, obtained in a trial of the OX40 agonist ivuxolimab. The origin of the receptors is an adult with an advanced solid tumor such as melanoma, head and neck, liver or kidney cancer.

The chain is built from TRBV7-9 and TRBJ2-5, with D uncertain. The CDR3 extends over 15 amino acids. The germline gives CDR1 SEHNR, CDR2 FQNEAQ (reference sequence). Trimming pared 3 bases from V and 0 bases from J, leaving 11 bases between. CDR3 nucleotide sequence: TGTGCCAGCAGCTTGGCAGTCTTGTACCAAGAGACCCAGTACTTC. It translates to CASSLAVLYQETQYF.

This rearrangement joins TRBV4-3 to TRBJ1-5, with D possibly TRBD1 on 6 matching bases. The germline V gene encodes CDR1 LGHNA and CDR2 YSLEER. Trimming shortened V by 0 bases and J by 6 bases, and 9 bases separated the two germline ends. The CDR3 totals 14 residues. The DNA for the CDR3 is TGCGCCAGCAGCCAAGACAGGGGAGGTCAGCCCCAGCATTTT. Residues: CASSQDRGGQPQHF.

The chain recombines TRBV14 with TRBJ2-1; 9 bases line up with TRBD1. CDR3 length: 15 residues. Trimming at V came to 2 bases and at J to 6 bases, leaving 5 bases not matched to a gene. The germline gives CDR1 SGHDN, CDR2 FVKESK. CDR3 loop: CASSQWTGEGNEQFF. The DNA of the CDR3 is TGTGCCAGCAGCCAATGGACAGGGGAGGGCAATGAGCAGTTCTTC.

J is TRBJ2-1 and V is TRBV6-1; D call uncertain. The CDR3 contains 13 residues. CDR1 is MNHNS, CDR2 SASEGT, per germline. V was trimmed by 6 bases and J by 10 bases, leaving 16 bases between them. The CDR3 reads CASRDHIGNEQFF. CDR3 DNA: TGTGCCAGCAGGGATCACATCGGAAACGAGCAGTTCTTC.

The chain joins TRBV29-1 to TRBJ1-2; weak D call: TRBD1 (5 bases). Germline lookup yields CDR1 SQVTM and CDR2 ANQGSEA. This CDR3 has 13 amino acids. V gave up 4 bases and J gave up 3 bases, with 12 bases separating them. CDR3 protein: CSVVTGTDYGYTF. The CDR3, as DNA: TGCAGCGTTGTAACCGGGACGGACTATGGCTACACCTTC. Together with reference TRBV29-1 and TRBJ1-2, the CDR3 gives the full variable domain: SAVISQKPSRDICQRGTSLTIQCQVDSQVTMMFWYRQQPGQSLTLIATANQGSEATYESGFVIDKFPISRPNLTFSTLTVSNMSPEDSSIYLCSVVTGTDYGYTFGSGTRLTVV.

The CDR3 DNA sequence: TGTGCCAGCAGCCGGGAAGGGGGCTTGGCTAATTCACCCCTCCACTTT. It translates to CASSREGGLANSPLHF. The V call is TRBV5-6, the J call TRBJ1-6; 7 bases are a match to TRBD1. CDR1 and CDR2 from the germline V gene are SGHDT and YYEEEE. V shed 4 bases and J 6 bases; nucleotides not matched to a gene: 10. The CDR3 consists of 16 residues.

This chain connects TRBV6-1 to TRBJ2-2; perhaps TRBD1 as D (7 bases). Germline V gene sequence: CDR1 MNHNS, CDR2 SASEGT. V lost 4 bases to trimming and J lost 6 bases, with 12 bases between them. The CDR3 totals 14 residues. CDR3 region: CASSGDREAGELFF. CDR3 coding DNA: TGTGCCAGCAGTGGCGACAGGGAGGCCGGGGAGCTGTTTTTT.

The chain employs TRBV11-2 and TRBJ2-5; D is unclear. Germline lookup yields CDR1 SGHAT and CDR2 FQNNGV. The V gene lost 0 bases and the J gene lost 4 bases, with 6 bases spanning the gap. The length of the CDR3 is 13 residues. The CDR3 reads CASSLELVETQYF. In DNA form, the CDR3 reads TGTGCCAGCAGCTTAGAACTGGTAGAGACCCAGTACTTC.

This rearrangement joins TRBV30 to TRBJ2-1; 10 nucleotides align to TRBD1. J gave up 8 bases and V 8 bases, and 9 bases lay outside the gene matches. The CDR3 consists of 13 residues. The germline CDR1 and CDR2 sequences are GTSNPN and SVGIG (reference sequence). This chain's CDR3 is CAGSRQGAYEQFF. As DNA, the CDR3 is TGTGCCGGCTCCAGACAGGGGGCCTATGAGCAGTTCTTC.

The chain employs TRBV6-6 and TRBJ2-5, with unresolved D. With 5 bases removed from V and 1 base from J, the gap between germline ends came to 14 bases. CDR3 size: 15 residues. The germline CDR1 and CDR2 sequences are MNHNY and SVGAGI (reference sequence). CDR3 protein: CASSPNSMGQETQYF. The CDR3 DNA is TGTGCCAGCAGTCCAAACTCCATGGGCCAAGAGACCCAGTACTTC.

V usage is TRBV6-1 and J usage is TRBJ1-4, with 10 bases lining up with TRBD1. This CDR3 has 18 amino acids. The ends lost 4 bases at V and 5 bases at J; junction bases unmatched: 13. Germline lookup yields CDR1 MNHNS and CDR2 SASEGT. The CDR3 DNA reads TGTGCCAGCAGTGGAGGGACAGGGGCCTATCTTCGGAATGAAAAACTGTTTTTT. It yields the protein CASSGGTGAYLRNEKLFF.

This sequence joins TRBV27 and TRBJ1-5, with 8 nucleotides matching TRBD1. The V and J ends lost 4 bases and 4 bases, in that order; junction bases with no gene match: 6. The CDR3 spans 15 residues. The V gene's germline CDR1 is MNHEY and CDR2 SMNVEV (reference sequence). The CDR3 DNA sequence: TGTGCCAGCAGTTCTACAGGGGGTGGAAATCAGCCCCAGCATTTT. Translation: CASSSTGGGNQPQHF.

The rearrangement uses TRBV6-5 and TRBJ2-7, with TRBD1 identical over 9 bases. In germline, CDR1 is MNHEY, CDR2 SVGAGI. The CDR3 runs to 14 residues. The junction had 7 bases not matched to a gene; V was cut back by 6 bases and J by 4 bases. This chain's CDR3 is CASSRGQGLYEQYF. DNA of the CDR3: TGTGCCAGCAGCCGGGGACAGGGACTTTACGAGCAGTACTTC.

This clone appeared once. The chain recombines TRBV2 with TRBJ1-1; 11 bases are shared with TRBD1. Germline-derived CDR1 and CDR2 are SNHLY and FYNNEI. Trimming removed 6 bases from V and 3 bases from J; junction bases left unmatched: 3. CDR3 length: 14 amino acids. The CDR3 DNA reads as TGTGCCAGCAGACCGGGACAGGGGGACACTGAAGCTTTCTTT. Translated, it gives CASRPGQGDTEAFF.

V and J are TRBV6-1 and TRBJ1-1, with TRBD1 matching over 9 bases. This CDR3 is 14 amino acids long. J gave up 11 bases and V 3 bases, and 10 bases lay outside the gene matches. Germline-derived CDR1 and CDR2 are MNHNS and SASEGT. The CDR3 is CASSEPGQGLRAFF. The DNA for the CDR3 is TGTGCCAGCAGTGAGCCGGGACAGGGTTTAAGGGCTTTCTTT.

This chain uses TRBV7-9 with TRBJ1-1; D gene uncertain. V dropped 1 base and J dropped 2 bases, with 5 bases sitting between them. The CDR3 has 13 residues. Germline CDR1 and CDR2: SEHNR and FQNEAQ (reference sequence). The CDR3 region is CASSLEENTEAFF. For the CDR3, the DNA is TGTGCCAGCAGCTTAGAAGAAAACACTGAAGCTTTCTTT.

The V call is TRBV21-1, the J call TRBJ2-7; the listed D gene, TRBD2, was not tested against the DNA. TRBV21-1 constitutes a pseudogene. CDR3 length: 12 amino acids. In nucleotides, the CDR3 is TGTGCCAGCAGCAAATCGTCCTACGAGCAGTACTTC. Residues: CASSKSSYEQYF.

The chain joins TRBV18 to TRBJ2-1; 8 bases match TRBD2. The CDR3 is 15 amino acids. V dropped 5 bases and J dropped 8; count of bases not matched to a gene: 11. The germline gives CDR1 KGHSH, CDR2 LQKENI. The CDR3 DNA is TGTGCCAGCTCATCCGCTAGCGGGTCGTCTGATGAGCAGTTCTTC. Amino acids: CASSSASGSSDEQFF.

The chain carries TRBV30 and TRBJ2-7, with D uncertain. In germline, CDR1 is GTSNPN, CDR2 SVGIG (reference sequence). This CDR3 has 11 amino acids. Trimming left V 3 bases short and J 2 bases short, with 5 bases between. The CDR3 DNA reads TGTGCCTGGAGGACCACCTACGAGCAGTACTTC. This translates into CAWRTTYEQYF.

This chain uses TRBV29-1 with TRBJ2-1, with 7 bases that match TRBD2. Germline V gene data show CDR1 as SQVTM and CDR2 as ANQGSEA. There are 12 residues in the CDR3. The V and J ends lost 4 bases and 5 bases, in that order; junction bases with no gene match: 2. The CDR3 bases are TGCAGCGTTGGGCTAGCGGACAATGAGCAGTTCTTC. It codes for CSVGLADNEQFF.

This rearrangement joins TRBV5-1 to TRBJ1-1, with 8 bases lining up with TRBD1. The germline V gene has CDR1 SGHRS and CDR2 YFSETQ. This CDR3 is built from 15 residues. Losses at the gene ends were 2 bases for V and 5 bases for J; bases not matched to a gene: 8. As DNA, the CDR3 is TGCGCCAGCAGCTTACACCAGGGGGCAGGGACTGAAGCTTTCTTT. Protein product: CASSLHQGAGTEAFF.